This entry lists 11 T cell receptor beta chains sequenced from one sample in a study of graft-versus-host responses after intestinal transplantation. The table came from immunoSEQ multiplex PCR; TCRdb's copy has only in-frame clones and leaves some out. Of 93,000 or so clones listed, 80% to 95% are singletons. These receptors have no known antigen. The input for sequencing was unstimulated CD8+ T cells sorted from spleen or lymph node cells, taken before intestinal transplant. The receptors were gathered from a human donor who received an intestinal transplant.

This clone was detected once. The chain employs TRBV9 and TRBJ2-5; TRBD1 aligns across 7 bases. V was pared by 4 bases and J by 5 bases, with 5 bases of the junction left unmatched. Germline CDR1 and CDR2: SGDLS and YYNGEE. The CDR3 length is 13 residues. The CDR3 is CASSTTGEETQYF. The CDR3 nucleotides read TGTGCCAGCAGCACTACAGGGGAGGAGACCCAGTACTTC.

The chain is built from TRBV4-2 and TRBJ2-7, with TRBD2 matching 10 bases. The CDR3 extends over 18 amino acids. CDR1 is LGHNA, CDR2 YNFKEQ, per germline. V trimming: 0 bases; J trimming: 5 bases; junction bases outside the gene matches: 13. The CDR3: CASSQDGSLAGAPHEQYF. The CDR3 nucleotides read TGTGCCAGCAGCCAAGATGGGAGCCTAGCGGGGGCGCCCCACGAGCAGTACTTC.

The J gene is TRBJ2-3, the V gene TRBV2, with TRBD2 as a possible D gene (5 bases). Germline-derived CDR1 and CDR2 are SNHLY and FYNNEI. This CDR3 spans 14 amino acids. The V and J ends lost 5 bases and 5 bases respectively, with 14 bases between them. CDR3 loop: CASSPWELRDTQYF. For the CDR3, the DNA is TGTGCCAGCAGTCCGTGGGAGCTAAGAGATACGCAGTATTTT.

The genes are TRBV19 and TRBJ1-2; D unresolved. CDR3 length: 16 residues. V was trimmed by 2 bases and J by 3 bases, leaving 16 bases between them. From germline, CDR1 is LNHDA and CDR2 SQIVND (reference sequence). The CDR3 here is CASSITSRNIYYGYTF. For the CDR3, the DNA is TGTGCCAGTAGTATAACCTCCCGAAATATATACTATGGCTACACCTTC.

The chain has TRBV6-5 and TRBJ2-7; maybe TRBD2 (5 bases). Germline assignment: CDR1 MNHEY and CDR2 SVGAGI. Trimming removed 6 bases from V and 0 bases from J, with 15 bases in between. The CDR3 length is 15 residues. The CDR3 is CASSPGVASSYEQYF. CDR3 DNA sequence: TGTGCCAGCAGCCCCGGGGTGGCGAGCTCCTACGAGCAGTACTTC.

The chain employs TRBV7-9 and TRBJ2-7; no reliable D call. Trimming cost V 5 bases and J 0 bases, with 8 bases left between them. The V gene's germline CDR1 is SEHNR and CDR2 FQNEAQ (reference sequence). There are 13 residues in the CDR3. CDR3 loop: CASSPESSYEQYF. CDR3 DNA: TGTGCCAGCAGCCCCGAGAGCTCCTACGAGCAGTACTTC.

The rearrangement joins TRBV5-4 to TRBJ2-3, with 8 bases that match TRBD1. CDR1 and CDR2 from the germline V gene are SGHNT and YYREEE (reference sequence). The trim removed 5 bases at V and 5 bases at J, leaving 1 base unmatched. This CDR3 contains 12 residues. CDR3 in amino acids: CASRTGEDTQYF. The CDR3 DNA reads TGTGCCAGCAGGACAGGGGAAGATACGCAGTATTTT.

V and J are TRBV5-1 and TRBJ2-3; 11 bases are shared with TRBD2. Germline trimming cut 4 bases from V and 1 base from J; bases unmatched to any gene: 14. Germline values: CDR1 SGHRS, CDR2 YFSETQ. CDR3 length: 19 residues. The DNA of the CDR3 is TGCGCCAGCAGCCGGCCTCTAGCGGGGGGCCCTTACCGCACAGATACGCAGTATTTT. Translated, it gives CASSRPLAGGPYRTDTQYF. Variable domain in full (rest from reference TRBV5-1 and TRBJ2-3): KAGVTQTPRYLIKTRGQQVTLSCSPISGHRSVSWYQQTPGQGLQFLFEYFSETQRNKGNFPGRFSGRQFSNSRSEMNVSTLELGDSALYLCASSRPLAGGPYRTDTQYFGPGTRLTVL.

This chain connects TRBV11-2 to TRBJ2-7; D is ambiguous. The CDR3 consists of 10 residues. Trimming removed 2 bases at V and 5 bases at J, with 1 base between. Germline V CDR1 and CDR2: SGHAT, FQNNGV. The CDR3 protein is CASSLNEQYF. CDR3 in DNA: TGTGCCAGCAGCTTAAACGAGCAGTACTTC.

This rearrangement joins TRBV6-5 to TRBJ2-7, with a possible D match to TRBD2 (5 bases). From germline, CDR1 is MNHEY and CDR2 SVGAGI. There are 11 residues in the CDR3. Deletions cut 4 bases from V and 5 bases from J, with 6 bases between. DNA for the CDR3: TGTGCCAGCAGTTTCGGGGACGAGCAGTACTTC. This encodes CASSFGDEQYF.

This clone occurred once. The V and J genes are TRBV27 and TRBJ1-2; a weak D match, TRBD1 (5 bases). Trimming took off 5 bases at V and 4 bases at J, with 11 bases between the two ends. This CDR3 comprises 13 residues. CDR1 MNHEY and CDR2 SMNVEV come from the germline V gene (reference sequence). The CDR3 nucleotides are TGTGCCAGCAGTGTTGGGGCGCTCTATGGCTACACCTTC. This codes for CASSVGALYGYTF.